A single sample gave rise to the 16 T cell receptor beta chains below, sequenced in a study of OX40 agonist ivuxolimab in advanced cancers. Some clones are missing from TCRdb's copy, which holds only in-frame ones; the method was immunoSEQ multiplex PCR. The sample has some 66,000 clones, about 88% seen once; the top ten hold about 0.25%. The sample consisted of CD4+ or CD8+ T cells sorted from blood, taken in a trial of the OX40 agonist ivuxolimab. All receptors derive from an adult with an advanced solid tumor such as melanoma, head and neck, liver or kidney cancer.

V and J are TRBV7-2 and TRBJ1-3, with a weak D call TRBD1 (6 bases). Germline V gene lookup returns CDR1 SGHTA and CDR2 FQGNSA. CDR3 length equals 16 residues. Trimming took 0 bases from V and 1 from J, leaving 10 bases between them. The CDR3 loop is CASSLATQGSGNTIYF. CDR3 nucleotide sequence: TGTGCCAGCAGCTTAGCAACTCAGGGGTCTGGAAACACCATATATTTT.

Notes on this clone: One end of the junction varies from germline; a read error may be responsible. This chain joins TRBV15 and TRBJ2-2; tentatively, D is TRBD1 (5 bases). The CDR3 contains 17 residues. Germline CDR1 is LNHNV and CDR2 is YYDKDF (reference sequence). The CDR3: CVTSRDSRQTNTGELFF. DNA of the CDR3: TGTGTCACCAGCAGAGATAGTAGACAGACAAACACCGGGGAGCTGTTTTTT.

The rearrangement uses TRBV7-9 and TRBJ1-5; weak D call: TRBD1 (5 bases). V gave up 3 bases and J gave up 4 bases, with 13 bases separating them. Germline assignment: CDR1 SEHNR and CDR2 FQNEAQ (reference sequence). The CDR3 consists of 15 residues. The CDR3 nucleotides read TGTGCCAGCAGCTTGGGGCGTGAGTCAAATCAGCCCCAGCATTTT. Protein: CASSLGRESNQPQHF.

This chain uses TRBV7-6 with TRBJ2-3, with TRBD2 identical over 12 bases. The CDR3 has 15 amino acids. J was trimmed by 7 bases and V by 4 bases; bases with no gene match: 6. From germline, CDR1 is SGHVS and CDR2 FNYEAQ. The CDR3 DNA reads as TGTGCCAGCAGCTCCACTAGCGGGGGGCTTAATACGCAGTATTTT. It is translated as CASSSTSGGLNTQYF.

This chain uses TRBV6-5 with TRBJ2-2, with D possibly matching TRBD1 (5 bases). The CDR3 consists of 15 residues. V gave up 5 bases and J gave up 0 bases, with 10 bases separating them. The germline V gene has CDR1 MNHEY and CDR2 SVGAGI. The CDR3 region has the DNA TGTGCCAGCAGTAGACAGCCTCCGAACACCGGGGAGCTGTTTTTT. Amino acid sequence: CASSRQPPNTGELFF.

The chain has TRBV7-2 and TRBJ1-1; maybe TRBD1 (5 bases). Germline loops: CDR1 SGHTA, CDR2 FQGNSA. This CDR3 has 14 residues. Trimming shortened V by 5 bases and J by 5 bases, and 15 bases separated the two germline ends. CDR3 in amino acids: CASSRRGLRTEAFF. The CDR3 DNA follows: TGTGCCAGCAGCCGGAGGGGCCTGAGGACTGAAGCTTTCTTT.

This clone appeared once. V and J are TRBV5-1 and TRBJ2-2; 7 nucleotides align to TRBD1. The CDR3 is 17 residues long. After removal of 1 base from V and 0 bases from J, the junction contained 6 bases not matched to a gene. From germline, CDR1 is SGHRS and CDR2 YFSETQ. CDR3 region: CASSLRTGAPNTGELFF. The CDR3 bases are TGCGCCAGCAGCTTGAGAACAGGGGCCCCGAACACCGGGGAGCTGTTTTTT.

The chain recombines TRBV5-6 with TRBJ2-5; 7 bases line up with TRBD2. Germline trimming cut 3 bases from V and 2 bases from J; bases unmatched to any gene: 10. In germline, CDR1 is SGHDT, CDR2 YYEEEE. The CDR3 runs 16 residues. The CDR3, as DNA: TGTGCCAGCAGCTACCCCCACGGGGGACTACAAGAGACCCAGTACTTC. Translating gives CASSYPHGGLQETQYF.

The chain links TRBV27 to TRBJ1-1; D not certain. Germline assignment: CDR1 MNHEY and CDR2 SMNVEV (reference sequence). The CDR3 is 19 amino acids. Trimming removed 5 bases from V and 3 bases from J, with 28 bases in between. The CDR3 spells CASSPNYLLGVQQDTEAFF. The CDR3 nucleotides are TGTGCCAGCAGTCCCAATTACCTTCTCGGGGTACAGCAGGACACTGAAGCTTTCTTT.

This clone was seen only a few times. The V and J genes are TRBV18 and TRBJ2-7; the D gene could be TRBD1 or TRBD2 (5 bases each). The V gene lost 4 bases and the J gene lost 5 bases, with 15 bases spanning the gap. This CDR3 region has 14 residues. Germline V gives CDR1 KGHSH, CDR2 LQKENI. For the CDR3, the DNA is TGTGCCAGCTCACGCCAGGGCGGGCTGGACGAGCAGTACTTC. It encodes CASSRQGGLDEQYF.

The chain links TRBV12-2 to TRBJ2-1; the table's D gene call, TRBD2, was not cross checked with the DNA. TRBV12-2 is shown as a pseudogene. The CDR3 loop spans 17 amino acids. The CDR3 sequence: CASRLAETSDLDNEQFF. For the CDR3, the DNA is TGTGCAAGTCGCTTAGCTGAGACTAGCGACCTTGACAATGAGCAGTTCTTC.

The chain joins TRBV5-1 to TRBJ2-2; 13 positions agree with TRBD2. In germline, CDR1 is SGHRS, CDR2 YFSETQ. The CDR3 loop spans 17 amino acids. V lost 4 bases, J lost 5 bases, and 8 bases stayed unmatched. CDR3 protein: CASSPRTSGRGTGELFF. The CDR3 region has the DNA TGCGCCAGCAGCCCGCGGACTAGCGGGAGAGGGACCGGGGAGCTGTTTTTT.

This clone was seen once. Written as DNA, the CDR3 is TGTGCCAGCAGAAGTATACCGATGAACACTGAAGCTTTCTTT. Translated, it gives CASRSIPMNTEAFF. The V and J genes are TRBV6-5 and TRBJ1-1; no firm D call. The CDR3 is made up of 14 amino acids. Germline lookup yields CDR1 MNHEY and CDR2 SVGAGI. V was clipped by 6 bases and J by 0 bases, with 11 bases between them.

The chain links TRBV19 to TRBJ2-6; perhaps TRBD2 as D (6 bases). Looked up from germline, CDR1 is LNHDA and CDR2 is SQIVND (reference sequence). Deletions cut 10 bases from V and 0 bases from J, with 13 bases between. The CDR3 sequence is 15 residues long. The CDR3 bases are TGTGCCACCTTTAGCGGCCTCTCTGGGGCCAACGTCCTGACTTTC. Encoded protein: CATFSGLSGANVLTF.

The chain is built from TRBV5-1 and TRBJ2-5; D gene unclear. Trimming removed 4 bases from V and 5 bases from J, with 15 bases in between. Per germline, CDR1 SGHRS and CDR2 YFSETQ. This CDR3 is 14 amino acids long. For the CDR3, the DNA is TGCGCCAGCAGCGCCACAGTGTCACAGGAGACCCAGTACTTC. Translation: CASSATVSQETQYF.

The V gene is TRBV27, the J gene TRBJ2-3, with TRBD1 matching over 8 bases. Unmatched junction bases numbered 3, after V lost 0 bases and J lost 7 bases. CDR1 is MNHEY, CDR2 SMNVEV, per germline (reference sequence). The CDR3 totals 14 residues. Written as DNA, the CDR3 is TGTGCCAGCAGTTTATCAGACAGGGGCTATACGCAGTATTTT. It is translated as CASSLSDRGYTQYF.